One and the same sample provided the 15 T cell receptor beta chains below, sequenced in a study of blood T cell repertoires in COVID-19. Clones were sequenced by immunoSEQ multiplex PCR, and TCRdb holds only the in-frame ones, with some missing. Among about 210,000 clones listed, 80% to 90% were seen once. What was sequenced was PBMCs or T cells enriched from blood (not recorded which). All receptors derive from a woman in her forties with acute COVID-19.

The V and J genes are TRBV15 and TRBJ2-3, with D tentatively TRBD2 (6 bases). Germline V gives CDR1 LNHNV, CDR2 YYDKDF (reference sequence). Trimming took off 3 bases at V and 0 bases at J, with 13 bases between the two ends. This CDR3 spans 16 amino acids. In DNA form, the CDR3 reads TGTGCCACCAGCAGGAACACCGGGACTAGCACAGATACGCAGTATTTT. Its translation: CATSRNTGTSTDTQYF.

The CDR3 loop is CASSELREAGYTF. The CDR3 nucleotides are TGTGCCAGCAGTGAATTGAGAGAGGCTGGCTACACCTTC. This sequence joins TRBV25-1 and TRBJ1-2; D gene unclear. The V end lost 1 base, the J end lost 7 bases, and 10 bases lay between the germline ends. The CDR3 totals 13 residues. The germline V gene encodes CDR1 MGHDK and CDR2 SYGVNS.

CDR3 sequence: CASSVGQGAEQFF. Written as DNA, the CDR3 is TGTGCCAGCAGCGTGGGACAGGGTGCTGAGCAGTTCTTC. The rearrangement links TRBV9 to TRBJ2-1; TRBD1 agrees at 9 bases. V shed 2 bases and J 9 bases; nucleotides not matched to a gene: 3. CDR1 and CDR2 from the germline V gene are SGDLS and YYNGEE. The CDR3 is 13 residues long.

CDR3 sequence (DNA): TGTGCCAGCAGTTCCCTACCGCGGGGCTACTACACCGGGGAGCTGTTTTTT. It translates to CASSSLPRGYYTGELFF. The chain carries TRBV6-2 or TRBV6-3 and TRBJ2-2; tentatively, D is TRBD2 (6 bases). V was trimmed by 4 bases and J by 3 bases, leaving 18 bases between them. CDR3 length: 17 amino acids. CDR1 and CDR2 from the germline V gene are MNHEY and SVGEGT.

The chain carries TRBV5-8 and TRBJ2-3; the match to TRBD1 covers 11 bases. This CDR3 is 15 amino acids long. With 1 base clipped from V and 6 bases from J, the junction kept 4 bases outside the gene matches. CDR1 is SGHTS and CDR2 is YDEGEE in the germline V gene. DNA for the CDR3: TGTGCCAGCAGCTTGTGGACAGGGGGCAGGGATACGCAGTATTTT. It is translated as CASSLWTGGRDTQYF.

The rearrangement uses TRBV27 and TRBJ2-1; 10 bases are a match to TRBD1. Germline V CDR1 and CDR2: MNHEY, SMNVEV (reference sequence). V lost 2 bases to trimming and J lost 4 bases; unmatched junction nucleotides: 5. This CDR3 has 16 residues. CDR3 residues: CASSLEGQGKYNEQFF. The CDR3 coding sequence is TGTGCCAGCAGTTTAGAGGGACAGGGGAAATACAATGAGCAGTTCTTC.

This chain uses TRBV27 with TRBJ1-5, with 10 bases aligning to TRBD1. Germline V CDR1 and CDR2: MNHEY, SMNVEV (reference sequence). The CDR3 consists of 14 residues. Losses at the gene ends were 10 bases for V and 5 bases for J; bases not matched to a gene: 8. The CDR3 reads CATPGQGFYQPQHF. CDR3 nucleotides: TGTGCCACCCCGGGACAGGGGTTCTATCAGCCCCAGCATTTT.

V and J are TRBV28 and TRBJ2-7, with D tentatively TRBD2 (6 bases). The germline gives CDR1 MDHEN, CDR2 SYDVKM. The CDR3 is 15 amino acids. Trimming took off 3 bases at V and 1 base at J, with 13 bases between the two ends. The CDR3 loop reads CASSFDLGGSYEQYF. The CDR3 DNA is TGTGCCAGCAGTTTTGATCTCGGGGGTTCCTACGAGCAGTACTTC.

The gene calls are TRBV28 and TRBJ2-1; D gene uncertain. This CDR3 has 15 residues. CDR1 and CDR2 from the germline V gene are MDHEN and SYDVKM. Trimming shortened V by 3 bases and J by 1 base, and 10 bases separated the two germline ends. The CDR3 bases are TGTGCCAGCAGTTTCTCCTATGCTTCCTACAATGAGCAGTTCTTC. This sequence encodes CASSFSYASYNEQFF.

J is TRBJ2-7 and V is TRBV5-6; D gene uncertain. The V gene lost 0 bases and the J gene lost 6 bases, with 10 bases spanning the gap. Germline loops: CDR1 SGHDT, CDR2 YYEEEE. The CDR3 spans 13 residues. The CDR3 DNA sequence: TGTGCCAGCAGCTTGGGTTCCGGCGGCGAGCAGTACTTC. Translating it yields CASSLGSGGEQYF.

The chain has TRBV29-1 and TRBJ2-5, with D uncertain. CDR3 length: 13 residues. Trimming shortened V by 4 bases and J by 2 bases, and 11 bases separated the two germline ends. Per germline, CDR1 SQVTM and CDR2 ANQGSEA. CDR3 sequence: CSVGSETQETQYF. The CDR3 bases are TGCAGCGTTGGCTCAGAGACACAAGAGACCCAGTACTTC.

This chain connects TRBV28 to TRBJ1-5; possibly TRBD1 for D (5 bases). V dropped 8 bases and J dropped 4 bases, with 21 bases sitting between them. Germline CDR1 is MDHEN and CDR2 is SYDVKM. This CDR3 has 16 amino acids. In DNA form, the CDR3 reads TGTGCCAGCTCCGCCCCTCGGGGGGTCCGTAATCAGCCCCAGCATTTT. It encodes CASSAPRGVRNQPQHF.

The rearrangement links TRBV29-1 to TRBJ2-7; D is undetermined. CDR3 size: 13 residues. Germline values: CDR1 SQVTM, CDR2 ANQGSEA. Trimming left V 4 bases short and J 0 bases short, with 10 bases between. CDR3 nucleotide sequence: TGCAGCGTTGTCTGGCAGGCCTCCTACGAGCAGTACTTC. It codes for CSVVWQASYEQYF.

The V gene is TRBV7-3, the J gene TRBJ1-2, with D uncertain. The CDR3 extends over 16 amino acids. V lost 3 bases and J lost 0, with 14 bases in between. Germline V gene sequence: CDR1 SGHTA, CDR2 FQGTGA. CDR3 sequence reads: CASSLGGSSTNYGYTF. The CDR3, as DNA: TGTGCCAGCAGCTTGGGCGGGTCGTCTACTAACTATGGCTACACCTTC.

This chain connects TRBV18 to TRBJ2-1; 10 bases agree with TRBD1. This CDR3 is 15 amino acids long. The V gene end was trimmed by 2 bases and the J gene end by 7 bases; junction bases not matched to a gene: 5. Germline V gene lookup returns CDR1 KGHSH and CDR2 LQKENI. The CDR3 sequence: CASSPAGQGVNEQFF. The DNA for the CDR3 is TGTGCCAGCTCACCAGCCGGACAGGGGGTAAATGAGCAGTTCTTC.